This is a list of T cell receptor beta chains from one sample in a study of shared clonotypes between healthy human individuals. Assay: immunoSEQ multiplex PCR; the TCRdb copy retains only in-frame clones and omits some. The sample lists about 2.4 million clones, roughly 93% occurring once. Material: naive CD4+ T cells from PBMCs. Every receptor here comes from a man between 18 and 29 years old in good health. Some clones in this sample may be carry-over from other donors' samples. Each CDR3 is given with its conserved first and last residue. D genes are given only for firm matches. Part of the rows lack a size; the others show once, few, many or a class for expanded clones.

d_gene,v_gene,abundance,j_gene,CDR3aa,CDR3nt
NA,TRBV4-3,NA,TRBJ2-5,CASSQERRTGAQETQYF,TGCGCCAGCAGCCAAGAAAGGAGGACTGGGGCCCAAGAGACCCAGTACTTC
NA,TRBV28,NA,TRBJ1-5,CASKVGPGNQPQHF,TGTGCCAGCAAGGTCGGCCCGGGCAATCAGCCCCAGCATTTT
NA,TRBV9,NA,TRBJ2-1,CASSVVLGNSYNEQFF,TGTGCCAGCAGCGTAGTTCTCGGGAACTCCTACAATGAGCAGTTCTTC
NA,TRBV7-6,NA,TRBJ2-2,CASSLLRSGGTNTGELFF,TGTGCCAGCAGCTTACTTCGGAGTGGCGGTACGAACACCGGGGAGCTGTTTTTT
TRBD1,TRBV6-5,NA,TRBJ2-7,CASSPGTGDPYEQYF,TGTGCCAGCAGCCCCGGGACAGGGGACCCCTACGAGCAGTACTTC
NA,TRBV7-2,NA,TRBJ2-5,CASSFGGQLQETQYF,TGTGCCAGCAGCTTCGGTGGGCAGCTCCAAGAGACCCAGTACTTC
TRBD1,TRBV2,NA,TRBJ1-4,CASSSQGRHSGEKLFF,TGTGCCAGCAGTTCACAGGGGCGACACTCAGGTGAAAAACTGTTTTTT
TRBD2,TRBV10-3,NA,TRBJ2-7,CAISQREGAYEQYF,TGTGCCATCAGCCAGCGGGAGGGAGCCTACGAGCAGTACTTC
TRBD1,TRBV6-6,NA,TRBJ1-4,CASSPRGGTTNEKLFF,TGTGCCAGCAGTCCCCGAGGGGGCACAACTAATGAAAAACTGTTTTTT
TRBD2,TRBV11-2,NA,TRBJ2-7,CASSGGLAVYEQYF,TGTGCCAGCAGCGGAGGTCTAGCGGTCTACGAGCAGTACTTC
TRBD1,TRBV2,NA,TRBJ2-5,CASGDRVQETQYF,TGTGCCAGCGGGGACAGGGTCCAAGAGACCCAGTACTTC
NA,TRBV30,NA,TRBJ2-2,CAWGVNTGELFF,TGTGCCTGGGGGGTGAACACCGGGGAGCTGTTTTTT
TRBD2,TRBV2,NA,TRBJ2-1,CATLFGTSGRAPYNEQFF,TGTGCCACCTTATTCGGGACTAGCGGGAGGGCCCCCTACAATGAGCAGTTCTTC
TRBD1,TRBV28,NA,TRBJ1-2,CASSRDSYGYTF,TGTGCCAGCAGTCGGGACAGTTATGGCTACACCTTC
NA,TRBV11-1,NA,TRBJ1-1,CASSLSPNTEAFF,TGTGCCAGCAGCTTATCCCCGAACACTGAAGCTTTCTTT
NA,TRBV19,NA,TRBJ2-3,CASSILGSTDTQYF,TGTGCCAGTAGTATTCTAGGCAGCACAGATACGCAGTATTTT
TRBD2,TRBV7-2,NA,TRBJ2-5,CASSLDSGRVETQYF,TGTGCCAGCAGCTTGGATAGCGGGAGGGTCGAGACCCAGTACTTC
TRBD2,TRBV7-9,NA,TRBJ2-7,CASSTRPGTSGSSYEQYF,TGTGCCAGCAGCACCCGTCCCGGGACTAGCGGGAGCTCCTACGAGCAGTACTTC
NA,TRBV27,once,TRBJ2-7,CASSSYGAYEQYF,TGTGCCAGCAGTTCCTACGGCGCCTACGAGCAGTACTTC
NA,TRBV19,NA,TRBJ1-5,CASSNPGFNQPQHF,TGTGCCAGTTCTAATCCGGGTTTCAATCAGCCCCAGCATTTT
NA,TRBV29-1,NA,TRBJ2-3,CSVEDEADTQYF,TGCAGCGTTGAAGATGAGGCAGATACGCAGTATTTT
NA,TRBV28,once,TRBJ1-1,CASSLVASLDGAFF,TGTGCCAGCAGTTTGGTTGCGTCCTTGGATGGGGCTTTCTTT
TRBD1,TRBV29-1,NA,TRBJ1-2,CSVEPRDRGYGYTF,TGCAGCGTTGAGCCCCGGGACAGGGGCTATGGCTACACCTTC
TRBD1,TRBV7-2,NA,TRBJ1-2,CASGPGQGNGYTF,TGTGCCAGCGGACCGGGACAGGGGAATGGCTACACCTTC
NA,TRBV25-1,NA,TRBJ2-5,CASSEWGGAETQYF,TGTGCCAGCAGTGAATGGGGCGGGGCAGAGACCCAGTACTTC
NA,TRBV25-1,NA,TRBJ1-1,CASSGPRGRTEAFF,TGTGCCAGCAGTGGACCCAGGGGAAGAACTGAAGCTTTCTTT
NA,TRBV6-6,NA,TRBJ2-6,CASMNPSGANVLTF,TGTGCCAGCATGAACCCCTCTGGGGCCAACGTCCTGACTTTC
TRBD1,TRBV10-3,once,TRBJ2-3,CAIRSRQGASTDTQYF,TGTGCCATCAGGTCGAGACAGGGGGCGAGCACAGATACGCAGTATTTT
NA,TRBV7-3,once,TRBJ1-5,CASSLTFEQGRNQPQHF,TGTGCCAGCAGCTTAACATTCGAGCAGGGGCGTAATCAGCCCCAGCATTTT
NA,TRBV5-1,NA,TRBJ2-5,CASSLRAAQETQYF,TGCGCCAGCAGCTTGAGGGCAGCCCAAGAGACCCAGTACTTC
NA,TRBV19,NA,TRBJ1-2,CASTTNGGAFGYTF,TGTGCCAGTACCACCAACGGGGGGGCCTTTGGCTACACCTTC
TRBD1,TRBV19,NA,TRBJ2-5,CASSITGQGKTQYF,TGTGCCAGTAGTATTACCGGACAGGGGAAGACCCAGTACTTC
NA,TRBV10-3,once,TRBJ1-5,CAISGVRNQPQHF,TGTGCCATCAGTGGAGTACGCAACCAGCCCCAGCATTTT
NA,TRBV6-5,NA,TRBJ1-1,CASSYRRGRGNTEAFF,TGTGCCAGCAGTTACCGCAGGGGCAGGGGAAACACTGAAGCTTTCTTT
NA,TRBV20-1,NA,TRBJ2-7,CSARDYDEQYF,TGCAGTGCTAGAGACTATGACGAGCAGTACTTC
NA,TRBV15,NA,TRBJ2-5,CATSSGTFRETQYF,TGTGCCACCAGCAGCGGGACTTTTCGCGAGACCCAGTACTTC
NA,TRBV2,NA,TRBJ1-5,CASSEGGYANPPQHF,TGTGCCAGCAGTGAGGGTGGCTACGCAAATCCGCCCCAGCATTTT
TRBD2,TRBV18,NA,TRBJ2-7,CASSPLAGDGEQYF,TGTGCCAGCTCACCACTAGCGGGAGACGGCGAGCAGTACTTC
NA,TRBV19,few,TRBJ1-5,CASSIRRDQPQHF,TGTGCCAGTAGTATTCGGCGGGATCAGCCCCAGCATTTT
TRBD2,TRBV7-2,NA,TRBJ2-3,CASSLVAGGSGADTQYF,TGTGCCAGCAGCTTAGTAGCGGGAGGGTCCGGGGCAGATACGCAGTATTTT
NA,TRBV5-6,NA,TRBJ2-7,CASSLGFAPEYF,TGTGCCAGCAGCCTGGGGTTTGCCCCGGAGTACTTC
TRBD1,TRBV10-3,NA,TRBJ2-3,CATTRQGNTDTQYF,TGTGCCACGACCCGACAGGGGAACACAGATACGCAGTATTTT
NA,TRBV28,NA,TRBJ1-2,CASMRIRTGTYGYTF,TGTGCCAGTATGCGGATTAGAACAGGGACCTATGGCTACACCTTC
NA,TRBV28,once,TRBJ1-3,CASSLLLPDSAGNTIYF,TGTGCCAGCAGTTTACTGCTCCCCGACAGTGCCGGAAACACCATATATTTT
NA,TRBV7-9,NA,TRBJ1-5,CASSFDGNQPQHF,TGTGCCAGCAGTTTCGACGGCAATCAGCCCCAGCATTTT
TRBD1,TRBV29-1,NA,TRBJ1-1,CSVNRGSMNTEAFF,TGCAGCGTTAACAGGGGATCCATGAACACTGAAGCTTTCTTT
NA,TRBV5-4,once,TRBJ2-3,CASSRGGGGLELDTQYF,TGTGCCAGCAGCCGGGGAGGGGGAGGCCTAGAGTTGGATACGCAGTATTTT
TRBD1,TRBV18,NA,TRBJ2-5,CASSLNRGQVGETQYF,TGTGCCAGCTCATTAAACAGGGGGCAGGTAGGAGAGACCCAGTACTTC
NA,TRBV5-4,NA,TRBJ2-7,CASSSKDSRYEQYF,TGTGCCAGCAGCAGTAAAGACAGCAGATACGAGCAGTACTTC
TRBD1,TRBV6-5,once,TRBJ2-3,CASRSMQGADTQYF,TGTGCCAGCAGATCGATGCAGGGGGCAGATACGCAGTATTTT
NA,TRBV19,NA,TRBJ1-5,CASRQPNQPQHF,TGTGCCAGTAGACAGCCGAATCAGCCCCAGCATTTT
NA,TRBV28,NA,TRBJ1-1,CASSLSGKAFF,TGTGCCAGCAGTCTGAGTGGCAAAGCTTTCTTT
TRBD2,TRBV19,NA,TRBJ2-3,CASSIPPQREGGTDTQYF,TGTGCCAGTAGTATACCCCCCCAGCGGGAGGGTGGCACAGATACGCAGTATTTT
NA,TRBV9,NA,TRBJ2-3,CASSFGAAGGPDTQYF,TGTGCCAGCAGCTTTGGGGCAGCGGGCGGCCCAGATACGCAGTATTTT
TRBD1,TRBV28,NA,TRBJ1-1,CASSPRQGVPNTEAFF,TGTGCCAGCAGCCCGCGGCAGGGGGTACCGAACACTGAAGCTTTCTTT
NA,TRBV28,once,TRBJ2-3,CASSFLGLTDTQYF,TGTGCCAGCAGTTTCTTGGGTCTCACAGATACGCAGTATTTT
NA,TRBV19,NA,TRBJ2-5,CASSIGLGVLETQYF,TGTGCCAGTAGTATAGGTCTAGGGGTTTTGGAGACCCAGTACTTC